The entry that follows covers one T cell receptor beta chain sequence. As yet, its antigen is unknown. This entry comes from a study of cytomegalovirus exposure and HLA in healthy donors. Study overall: Ancestry clustering placed around four fifths of a few hundred genotyped donors in the Caucasian-associated cluster. General study results and limits: Roughly uniform depth of sequencing across donors was assumed in presence/absence analyses. Based on reports, TCR beta sequences accurately predicted HLA-A and HLA-B alleles for most subjects.

13 Jbeta primers and 60 Vbeta primers were used for the PCR. Data came from immunoSEQ multiplex PCR; TCRdb stores just in-frame clones and leaves some out. The data hold about 190,000 clones, with around 83% observed a single time. The V end lost 1 base, the J end lost 4 bases, and 11 bases lay between the germline ends. The CDR3 has 14 residues. Germline CDR1 LNHNV, CDR2 YYDKDF (reference sequence). This sequence originates from a man aged 40-55 years in good health and CMV-seropositive. This chain links TRBV15 with TRBJ2-7; maybe TRBD1 (7 bases). The specimen was PBMCs. The CDR3 region has the DNA TGTGCCACCAGCAGAGGCGGGACAGCTTACGAGCAGTACTTC. Encoded protein: CATSRGGTAYEQYF.